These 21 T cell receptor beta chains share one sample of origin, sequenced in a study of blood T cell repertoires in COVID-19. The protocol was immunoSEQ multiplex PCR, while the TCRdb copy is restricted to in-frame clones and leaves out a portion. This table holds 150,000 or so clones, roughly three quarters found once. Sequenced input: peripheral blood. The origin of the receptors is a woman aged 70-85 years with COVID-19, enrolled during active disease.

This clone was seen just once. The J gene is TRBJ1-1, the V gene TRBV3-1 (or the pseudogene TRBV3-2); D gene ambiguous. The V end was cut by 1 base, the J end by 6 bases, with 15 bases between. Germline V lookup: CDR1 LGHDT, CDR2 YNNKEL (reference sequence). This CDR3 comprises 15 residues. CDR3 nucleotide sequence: TGTGCCAGCAGCCAAGTTAGCGGGCGCGTGGCTGAAGCTTTCTTT. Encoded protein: CASSQVSGRVAEAFF.

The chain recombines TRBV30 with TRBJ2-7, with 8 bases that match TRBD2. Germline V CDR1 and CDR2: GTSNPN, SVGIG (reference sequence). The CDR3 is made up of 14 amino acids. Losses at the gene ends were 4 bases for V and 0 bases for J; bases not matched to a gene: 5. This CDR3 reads CAWTQRGSSYEQYF. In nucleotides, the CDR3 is TGTGCCTGGACCCAGCGGGGGAGCTCCTACGAGCAGTACTTC.

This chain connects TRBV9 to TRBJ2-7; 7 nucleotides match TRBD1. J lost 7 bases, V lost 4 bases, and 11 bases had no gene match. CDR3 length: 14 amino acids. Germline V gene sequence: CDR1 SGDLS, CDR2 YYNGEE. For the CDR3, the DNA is TGTGCCAGCAGCTCGCACACCGGACAGGCGGAGCAGTACTTC. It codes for CASSSHTGQAEQYF.

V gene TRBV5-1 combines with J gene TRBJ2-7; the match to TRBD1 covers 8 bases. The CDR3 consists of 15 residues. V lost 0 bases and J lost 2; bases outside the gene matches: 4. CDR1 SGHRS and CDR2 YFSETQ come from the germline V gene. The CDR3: CASSLAGQGTYEQYF. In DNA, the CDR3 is TGCGCCAGCAGCTTGGCCGGACAGGGAACCTACGAGCAGTACTTC.

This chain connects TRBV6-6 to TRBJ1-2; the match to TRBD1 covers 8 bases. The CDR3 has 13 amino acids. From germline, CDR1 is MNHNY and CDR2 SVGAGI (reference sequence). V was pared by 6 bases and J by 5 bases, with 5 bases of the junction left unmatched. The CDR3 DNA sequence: TGTGCCAGCAGGCCCGGGACAGGATATGGCTACACCTTC. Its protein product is CASRPGTGYGYTF.

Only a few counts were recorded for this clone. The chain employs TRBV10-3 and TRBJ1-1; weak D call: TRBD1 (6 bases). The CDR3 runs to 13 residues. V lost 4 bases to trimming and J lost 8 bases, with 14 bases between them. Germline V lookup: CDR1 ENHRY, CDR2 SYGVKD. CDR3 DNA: TGTGCCATCAGTGGGGACACCCTTGGGGAAGCTTTCTTT. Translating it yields CAISGDTLGEAFF.

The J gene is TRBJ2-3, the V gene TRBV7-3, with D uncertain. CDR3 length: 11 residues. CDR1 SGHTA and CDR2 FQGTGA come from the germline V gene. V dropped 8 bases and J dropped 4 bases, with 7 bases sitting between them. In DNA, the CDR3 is TGTGCCAGCGCCGAGGCAGATACGCAGTATTTT. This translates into CASAEADTQYF.

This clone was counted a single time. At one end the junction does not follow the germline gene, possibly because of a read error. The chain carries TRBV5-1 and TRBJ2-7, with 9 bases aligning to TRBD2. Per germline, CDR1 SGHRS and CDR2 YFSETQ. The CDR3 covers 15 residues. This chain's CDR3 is CARSLGGGGIYEQYF. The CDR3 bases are TGCGCCCGCAGCTTGGGCGGGGGGGGTATCTACGAGCAGTACTTC.

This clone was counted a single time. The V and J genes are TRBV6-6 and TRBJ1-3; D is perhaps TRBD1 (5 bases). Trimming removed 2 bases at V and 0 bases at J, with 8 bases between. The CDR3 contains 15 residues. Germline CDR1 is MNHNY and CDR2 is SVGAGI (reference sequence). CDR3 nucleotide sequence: TGTGCCAGCAGTTACGACAGCGTCTCTGGAAACACCATATATTTT. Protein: CASSYDSVSGNTIYF.

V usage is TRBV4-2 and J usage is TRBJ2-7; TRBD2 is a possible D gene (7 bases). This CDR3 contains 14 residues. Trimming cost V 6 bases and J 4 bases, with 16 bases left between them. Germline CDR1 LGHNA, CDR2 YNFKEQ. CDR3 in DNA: TGTGCCAGCAGACGGGCGGGGGCTCGGTACGAGCAGTACTTC. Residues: CASRRAGARYEQYF.

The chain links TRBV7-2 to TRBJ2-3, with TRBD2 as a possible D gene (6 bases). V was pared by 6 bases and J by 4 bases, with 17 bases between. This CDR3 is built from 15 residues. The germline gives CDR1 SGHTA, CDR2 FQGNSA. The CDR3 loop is CASSPEGHGSDTQYF. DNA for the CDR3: TGTGCCAGCAGTCCGGAGGGGCATGGGTCAGATACGCAGTATTTT.

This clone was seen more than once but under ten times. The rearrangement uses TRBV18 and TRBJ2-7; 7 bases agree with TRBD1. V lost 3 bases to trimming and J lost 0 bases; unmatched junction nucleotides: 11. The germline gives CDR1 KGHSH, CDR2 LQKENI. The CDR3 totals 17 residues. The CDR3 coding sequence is TGTGCCAGCTCACCGGGGTTGGACAGGCGAAGCTCCTACGAGCAGTACTTC. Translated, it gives CASSPGLDRRSSYEQYF.

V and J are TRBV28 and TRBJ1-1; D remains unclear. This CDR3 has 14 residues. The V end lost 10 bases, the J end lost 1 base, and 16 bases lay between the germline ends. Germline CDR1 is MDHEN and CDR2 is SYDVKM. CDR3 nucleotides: TGTGCCACCCTACTCGGGAGTAGGAACACTGAAGCTTTCTTT. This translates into CATLLGSRNTEAFF.

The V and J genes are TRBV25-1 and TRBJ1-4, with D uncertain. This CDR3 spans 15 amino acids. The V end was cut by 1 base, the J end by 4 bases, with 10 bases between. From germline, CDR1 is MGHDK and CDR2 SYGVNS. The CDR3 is CASSEWAGLNEKLFF. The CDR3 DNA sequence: TGTGCCAGCAGTGAATGGGCCGGCCTTAATGAAAAACTGTTTTTT.

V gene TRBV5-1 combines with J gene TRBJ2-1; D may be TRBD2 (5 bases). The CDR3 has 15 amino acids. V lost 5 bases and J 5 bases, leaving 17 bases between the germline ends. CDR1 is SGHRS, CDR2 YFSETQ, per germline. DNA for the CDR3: TGCGCCAGCAGTTTGTTCCCGGGGATCAACAATGAGCAGTTCTTC. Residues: CASSLFPGINNEQFF.

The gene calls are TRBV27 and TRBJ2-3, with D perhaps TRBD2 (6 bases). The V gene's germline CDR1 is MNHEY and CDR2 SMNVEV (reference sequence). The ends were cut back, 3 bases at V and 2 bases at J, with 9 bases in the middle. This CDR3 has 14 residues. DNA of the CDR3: TGTGCCAGCAGTTTCAGCGGGCTCACAGATACGCAGTATTTT. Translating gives CASSFSGLTDTQYF.

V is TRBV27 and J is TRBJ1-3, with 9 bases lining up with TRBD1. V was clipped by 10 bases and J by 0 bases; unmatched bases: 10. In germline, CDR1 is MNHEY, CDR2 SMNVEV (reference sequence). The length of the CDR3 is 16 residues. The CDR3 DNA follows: TGTGCCATCCCACGGGACAGGGCCCCCTCTGGAAACACCATATATTTT. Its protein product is CAIPRDRAPSGNTIYF.

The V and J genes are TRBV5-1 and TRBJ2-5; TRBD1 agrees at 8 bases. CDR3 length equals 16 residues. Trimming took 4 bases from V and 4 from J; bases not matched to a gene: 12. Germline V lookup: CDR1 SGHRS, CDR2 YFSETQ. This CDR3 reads CASSLYLGTGVETQYF. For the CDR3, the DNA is TGCGCCAGCAGCCTTTACCTGGGGACAGGAGTAGAGACCCAGTACTTC.

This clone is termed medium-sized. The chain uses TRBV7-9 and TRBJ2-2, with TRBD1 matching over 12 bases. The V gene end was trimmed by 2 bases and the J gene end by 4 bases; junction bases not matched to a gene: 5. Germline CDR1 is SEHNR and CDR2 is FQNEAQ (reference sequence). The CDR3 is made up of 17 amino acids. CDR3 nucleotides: TGTGCCAGCAGCTTACGGGACAGGGGGCGCGTCACCGGGGAGCTGTTTTTT. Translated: CASSLRDRGRVTGELFF.

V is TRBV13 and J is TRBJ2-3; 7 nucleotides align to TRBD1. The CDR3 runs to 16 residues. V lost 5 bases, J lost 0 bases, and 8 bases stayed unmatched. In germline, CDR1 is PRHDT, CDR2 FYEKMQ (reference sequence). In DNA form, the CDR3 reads TGTGCCAGCAGCCTGCCCGGGACAGACAGCACAGATACGCAGTATTTT. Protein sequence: CASSLPGTDSTDTQYF.

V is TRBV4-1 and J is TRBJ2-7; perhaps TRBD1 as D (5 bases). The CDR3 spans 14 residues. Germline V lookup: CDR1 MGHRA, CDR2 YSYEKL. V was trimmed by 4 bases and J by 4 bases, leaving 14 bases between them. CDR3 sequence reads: CASSRIGNRYEQYF. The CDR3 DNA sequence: TGCGCCAGCAGCCGGATAGGGAACAGGTACGAGCAGTACTTC.